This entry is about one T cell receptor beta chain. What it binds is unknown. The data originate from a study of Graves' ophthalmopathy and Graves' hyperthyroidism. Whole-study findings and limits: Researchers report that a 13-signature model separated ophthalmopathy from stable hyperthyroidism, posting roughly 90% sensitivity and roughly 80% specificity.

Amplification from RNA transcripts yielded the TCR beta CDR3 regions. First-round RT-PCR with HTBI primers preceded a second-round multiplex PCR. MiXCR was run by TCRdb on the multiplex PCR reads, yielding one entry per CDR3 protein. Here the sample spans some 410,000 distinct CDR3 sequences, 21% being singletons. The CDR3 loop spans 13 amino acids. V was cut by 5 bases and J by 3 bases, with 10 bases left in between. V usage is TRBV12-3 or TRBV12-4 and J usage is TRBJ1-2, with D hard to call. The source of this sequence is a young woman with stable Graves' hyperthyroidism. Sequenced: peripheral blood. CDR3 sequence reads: CASSGSEDYGYTF. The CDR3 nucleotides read TGTGCCAGCAGTGGGTCTGAGGACTATGGCTACACCTTC.